These 24 T cell receptor beta chains were sequenced from one sample in a study of CD8 T cells in ankylosing spondylitis. TCRdb analysed the 5' RACE reads with MiXCR anew, one entry per CDR3 protein. The data contain 200,000 to 300,000 distinct CDR3 sequences, around a tenth of them singletons. Sequenced input: blood, either unsorted or a sorted T cell fraction (not recorded which). The receptors were gathered from a male donor with ankylosing spondylitis or in good health (not recorded which).

This clonotype was found many times. This chain uses TRBV10-3 with TRBJ2-3, with 7 bases matching TRBD2. The CDR3 has 15 residues. Germline CDR1 is ENHRY and CDR2 is SYGVKD. Trimming at V came to 3 bases and at J to 2 bases, leaving 5 bases not matched to a gene. As DNA, the CDR3 is TGTGCCATCAGTGAATCAGCGGGGACCACAGATACGCAGTATTTT. It yields the protein CAISESAGTTDTQYF.

The chain carries TRBV29-1 and TRBJ2-7; D may be TRBD2 (6 bases). The CDR3 runs to 14 residues. V lost 3 bases, J lost 4 bases, and 16 bases lay in between. Germline loops: CDR1 SQVTM, CDR2 ANQGSEA. The CDR3 bases are TGCAGCGTTGAGTTTCCCGGGGAGGCGTACGAGCAGTACTTC. Translating gives CSVEFPGEAYEQYF.

In its sample, this clonotype was seen many times. The chain employs TRBV5-1 and TRBJ2-1; 7 bases line up with TRBD2. V lost 4 bases, J lost 3 bases, and 10 bases stayed unmatched. This CDR3 region has 16 residues. The germline V gene has CDR1 SGHRS and CDR2 YFSETQ. The CDR3: CASSAGTNSHYNEQFF. As DNA, the CDR3 is TGCGCCAGCAGCGCAGGGACTAACTCCCACTACAATGAGCAGTTCTTC.

A few counts support this clonotype. The chain is built from TRBV6-5 and TRBJ1-5; D not resolved. The CDR3 contains 13 residues. Between the trimmed V and J ends, which lost 2 bases and 7 bases, there was a span of 9 bases. CDR1 is MNHEY and CDR2 is SVGAGI in the germline V gene. The CDR3 DNA reads as TGTGCCAGCAGTTACCGGGTTGACCAGCCCCAGCATTTT. Encoded protein: CASSYRVDQPQHF.

This clonotype was recorded at least ten times. The rearrangement uses TRBV24-1 and TRBJ2-2, with 7 bases lining up with TRBD1. The CDR3 is made up of 15 amino acids. CDR1 is KGHDR and CDR2 is SFDVKD in the germline V gene. The J segment lost 4 bases and the V segment lost 3 bases, leaving 4 bases of the junction unmatched. The CDR3 reads CATSDRQGITGELFF. CDR3 coding DNA: TGTGCCACCAGTGATCGACAGGGTATCACCGGGGAGCTGTTTTTT.

This chain joins TRBV12-5 and TRBJ2-4; no clear D gene. Trimming took 7 bases from V and 0 from J, leaving 10 bases between them. Germline CDR1 and CDR2: LGHNT and FRNRAP. The CDR3 spans 14 residues. CDR3 coding DNA: TGTGCTAGTGCCGTCGGACGAGCCAAAAACATTCAGTACTTC. Translated: CASAVGRAKNIQYF.

As to this clonotype: This sequence may be a read error, since a much larger clone differs from it by one base. The conserved phenylalanine or tryptophan is not found at the CDR3 terminus, so this likely reflects a read error. The chain couples TRBV28 to TRBJ2-7; the match to TRBD2 covers 7 bases. The trim removed 3 bases at V and 4 bases at J, leaving 6 bases unmatched. Germline values: CDR1 MDHEN, CDR2 SYDVKM. CDR3 length: 14 amino acids. Written as DNA, the CDR3 is TGTGCCAGCAGTTTGGGGGGGAGTAGGTACGAGCAGTACCTC. It codes for CASSLGGSRYEQYL.

This clonotype was detected ten times or more. The J gene is TRBJ1-1, the V gene TRBV10-3; no clear D. The CDR3 is made up of 15 amino acids. Trimming left V 4 bases short and J 1 base short, with 13 bases between. Germline V gene data show CDR1 as ENHRY and CDR2 as SYGVKD. The CDR3 region is CAISGGGQTNTEAFF. CDR3 DNA: TGTGCCATCAGTGGGGGAGGGCAGACGAACACTGAAGCTTTCTTT.

This clonotype has a count of ten or more. The chain employs TRBV20-1 and TRBJ2-3, with TRBD1 matching over 7 bases. Germline V gene data show CDR1 as DFQATT and CDR2 as SNEGSKA (reference sequence). The V and J ends lost 6 bases and 6 bases, in that order; junction bases with no gene match: 6. The CDR3 length is 12 residues. In DNA form, the CDR3 reads TGCAGTGCCCAAACAGGGGCCGATACGCAGTATTTT. Amino acid sequence: CSAQTGADTQYF.

This clonotype came up a few times. The V call is TRBV14, the J call TRBJ2-1; 9 bases agree with TRBD2. Unmatched junction bases numbered 12, after V lost 4 bases and J lost 5 bases. The CDR3 loop spans 17 amino acids. Per the germline V gene, CDR1 is SGHDN and CDR2 is FVKESK. DNA for the CDR3: TGTGCCAGCAGCCCCCTGGGGCGGGAGGGCCCCCACAATGAGCAGTTCTTC. Its translation: CASSPLGREGPHNEQFF.

The chain employs TRBV21-1 and TRBJ1-1; the table's D call, TRBD1, has no DNA check behind it. TRBV21-1 represents a pseudogene. CDR3 length: 15 residues. CDR3 nucleotides: TGTGCCAGCAGCAAAGGACAGGGCAAGAACACTGAAGCTTTCTTT. Translating gives CASSKGQGKNTEAFF.

This clonotype was counted at least ten times. The V call is TRBV25-1, the J call TRBJ2-7, with D perhaps matching TRBD1 (5 bases). Germline V CDR1 and CDR2: MGHDK, SYGVNS. The germline V and J ends were trimmed by 4 bases and 7 bases, with 11 bases remaining between them. This CDR3 spans 12 amino acids. Written as DNA, the CDR3 is TGTGCCAGCAGTGTAGCCGCAGGGGAGCAGTACTTC. Its translation: CASSVAAGEQYF.

This clonotype was observed a handful of times. V and J are TRBV5-1 and TRBJ2-1, with 8 bases matching TRBD2. The CDR3 is made up of 15 amino acids. Germline V gene lookup returns CDR1 SGHRS and CDR2 YFSETQ. Trimming removed 0 bases from V and 6 bases from J; junction bases left unmatched: 5. CDR3: CASSLERETFNEQFF. In DNA, the CDR3 is TGCGCCAGCAGCTTGGAGCGGGAGACGTTCAATGAGCAGTTCTTC.

This clonotype was found many times. The rearrangement links TRBV25-1 to TRBJ2-1, with 9 bases matching TRBD1. Germline V gene sequence: CDR1 MGHDK, CDR2 SYGVNS. CDR3 size: 17 residues. The junction had 14 bases not matched to a gene; V was cut back by 5 bases and J by 6 bases. The chain's CDR3 is CASSIAGTGLGRNEQFF. Written as DNA, the CDR3 is TGTGCCAGCAGTATCGCCGGGACAGGGTTGGGGCGCAATGAGCAGTTCTTC.

This clonotype came up many times. The chain employs TRBV28 and TRBJ1-4; 8 bases line up with TRBD1. The germline gives CDR1 MDHEN, CDR2 SYDVKM. The CDR3 length is 15 residues. V lost 7 bases, J lost 6 bases, and 10 bases stayed unmatched. The CDR3 bases are TGTGCCAGCAAACTACCGGGACAGGCGGATGAAAAACTGTTTTTT. It encodes CASKLPGQADEKLFF.

This sequence joins TRBV7-9 and TRBJ1-2, with D tentatively TRBD1 (5 bases). The CDR3 is 14 residues long. V was shortened by 4 bases and J by 3 bases, with 12 bases between the two germline ends. The germline V gene has CDR1 SEHNR and CDR2 FQNEAQ (reference sequence). In DNA, the CDR3 is TGTGCCAGCAGCTCCGGTGGGACTGACTATGGCTACACCTTC. This codes for CASSSGGTDYGYTF.

The chain is built from TRBV20-1 and TRBJ2-2; 12 bases fit TRBD2. The germline gives CDR1 DFQATT, CDR2 SNEGSKA (reference sequence). V lost 6 bases and J lost 6; bases outside the gene matches: 11. This CDR3 is built from 16 residues. The DNA of the CDR3 is TGCAGTGCAGCAGGGAGACTAGCGGGAGCATCCGGGGAGCTGTTTTTT. Its protein is CSAAGRLAGASGELFF.

This clonotype came up many times. J is TRBJ1-6 and V is TRBV12-3 or TRBV12-4; D is ambiguous. Trimming cost V 2 bases and J 6 bases, with 8 bases left between them. The CDR3 is 14 amino acids. The CDR3 spells CASSLKSGNSPLHF. The DNA of the CDR3 is TGTGCCAGCAGTTTAAAGTCGGGTAATTCACCCCTCCACTTT.

This sequence joins TRBV29-1 and TRBJ2-7, with D uncertain. In germline, CDR1 is SQVTM, CDR2 ANQGSEA. Trimming cost V 5 bases and J 1 base, with 18 bases left between them. The CDR3 is 15 amino acids. The CDR3 is CSVLRAADTSYEQYF. CDR3 DNA sequence: TGCAGCGTTCTCCGGGCGGCAGATACTTCCTACGAGCAGTACTTC.

This clonotype appeared many times. DNA of the CDR3: TGCAGTGCCAGAAGGTGGGGGGTGGACAATGAGCAGTTCTTC. Encoded protein: CSARRWGVDNEQFF. The chain recombines TRBV20-1 with TRBJ2-1; weak D call: TRBD2 (6 bases). The V gene lost 6 bases and the J gene lost 5 bases, with 17 bases spanning the gap. Germline values: CDR1 DFQATT, CDR2 SNEGSKA (reference sequence). The CDR3 is 14 residues long.

The chain couples TRBV28 to TRBJ2-1, with TRBD2 matching 11 bases. The CDR3 contains 14 residues. With 10 bases clipped from V and 5 bases from J, the junction kept 7 bases outside the gene matches. Germline CDR1 reads MDHEN; CDR2 reads SYDVKM. The CDR3 sequence is CAILLAGDHNEQFF. The CDR3 DNA follows: TGTGCCATCCTACTAGCGGGAGATCACAATGAGCAGTTCTTC.

This clonotype was observed many times. V is TRBV5-1 and J is TRBJ2-1; D remains unclear. CDR1 is SGHRS and CDR2 is YFSETQ in the germline V gene. V dropped 0 bases and J dropped 3 bases, with 7 bases sitting between them. The CDR3 totals 14 residues. In DNA, the CDR3 is TGCGCCAGCAGCTTGGATGATATCTACAATGAGCAGTTCTTC. Translation: CASSLDDIYNEQFF.

This chain connects TRBV5-1 to TRBJ2-5, with D perhaps TRBD1 (6 bases). V was trimmed by 0 bases and J by 5 bases, leaving 11 bases between them. Germline V gives CDR1 SGHRS, CDR2 YFSETQ. The CDR3 has 14 amino acids. CDR3 DNA: TGCGCCAGCAGCTTGGCGGGACAAGGGGAGACCCAGTACTTC. The encoded protein is CASSLAGQGETQYF.

This clonotype was picked up many times. J is TRBJ2-2 and V is TRBV21-1; the DNA was not compared with TRBD1, the D call given in the table. TRBV21-1 is a documented pseudogene. The CDR3 loop spans 16 amino acids. Written as DNA, the CDR3 is TGTGCCAGCAGCCATGAGGTGAACAGGGACAGCGGGGAGCTGTTTTTT. This sequence encodes CASSHEVNRDSGELFF.